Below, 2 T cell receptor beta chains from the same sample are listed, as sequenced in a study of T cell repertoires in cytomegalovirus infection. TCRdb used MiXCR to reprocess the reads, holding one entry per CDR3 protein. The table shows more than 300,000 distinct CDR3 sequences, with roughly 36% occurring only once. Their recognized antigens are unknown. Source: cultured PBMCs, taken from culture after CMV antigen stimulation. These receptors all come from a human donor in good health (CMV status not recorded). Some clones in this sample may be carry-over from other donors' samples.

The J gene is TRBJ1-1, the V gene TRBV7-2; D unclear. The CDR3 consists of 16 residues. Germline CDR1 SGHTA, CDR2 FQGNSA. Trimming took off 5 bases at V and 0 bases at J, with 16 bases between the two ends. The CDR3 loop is CASSPLVPTLNTEAFF. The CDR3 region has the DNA TGTGCCAGCAGCCCCCTCGTCCCGACCCTGAACACTGAAGCTTTCTTT.

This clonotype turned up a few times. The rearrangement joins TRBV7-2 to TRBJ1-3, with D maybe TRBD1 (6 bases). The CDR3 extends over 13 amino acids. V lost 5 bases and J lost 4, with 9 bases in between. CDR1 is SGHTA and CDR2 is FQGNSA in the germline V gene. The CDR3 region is CASSLQGGNTIYF. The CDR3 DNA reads TGTGCCAGCAGCCTTCAGGGGGGAAACACCATATATTTT.